The clone carrying this T cell receptor beta chain was counted once. Per the original data handling: Reference gene primer amplification yielded estimated nucleated cell counts. Clones were read by immunoSEQ multiplex PCR, and TCRdb kept only the in-frame ones, dropping some. The DNA gave D and trimming, while V, J and clone size come from that table. The sample holds fewer than 200,000 clones, 88% seen once. Trimming removed 5 bases from V and 0 bases from J, with 10 bases in between. The CDR3 contains 15 residues. CDR1 SGHTA and CDR2 FQGTGA come from the germline V gene. This specimen comes from a study of blood T cell repertoires in COVID-19. Study context: T cells, B-cell-depleted T cells, or PBMCs supplied cDNA or gDNA.

The rearrangement links TRBV7-3 to TRBJ2-2, with D possibly TRBD1 on 5 matching bases. This TCR derives from a man in his 60s with acute or convalescent COVID-19. Input material: peripheral blood. The CDR3 is CASSPGFANTGELFF. The CDR3, as DNA: TGTGCCAGCAGCCCAGGGTTTGCGAACACCGGGGAGCTGTTTTTT. Full variable domain (remainder filled in from reference TRBV7-3 and TRBJ2-2): GAGVSQTPSNKVTEKGKYVELRCDPISGHTALYWYRQSLGQGPEFLIYFQGTGAADDSGLPNDRFFAVRPEGSVSTLKIQRTERGDSAVYLCASSPGFANTGELFFGEGSRLTVL.